This entry concerns a single TCR beta chain. The data were obtained in a study of shared clonotypes between healthy human individuals. Sequencing used immunoSEQ multiplex PCR; TCRdb keeps in-frame clones, though not all of them. This sample has roughly 510,000 clones, with about 80% found just once. This CDR3 spans 15 amino acids. CDR1 and CDR2 from the germline V gene are SGHNT and YYREEE (reference sequence). With V trimmed by 4 bases and J by 7 bases, 7 bases remained unmatched. Specimen: PBMCs. This clonotype was sampled from a woman aged 40 to 50 in good health. Some clones in this sample may be carry-over from other donors' samples. V is TRBV5-4 and J is TRBJ1-6; 8 bases match TRBD1. CDR3 sequence: CASSLDRGTNSPLHF. The CDR3 nucleotides are TGTGCCAGCAGCCTCGACAGGGGAACCAATTCACCCCTCCACTTT.